Below, 2 T cell receptor beta chains from the same sample are listed, as sequenced in a study of spatial heterogeneity in lung cancer. Specified time point: sample taken at primary tumor resection. The sequenced material consisted of unsorted whole RNA from tumor, nontumor lung or frozen PBMC. TCRdb analysed the 5' RACE reads with MiXCR anew, one entry per CDR3 protein. Of 7,000 or so distinct CDR3 sequences listed, around 5% are singletons. This sample comprised normal lung tissue next to the tumor, obtained at surgery. These receptors all come from a female donor with early-stage non-small cell lung cancer.

This clonotype is medium-sized (0.01 to 0.1%) within its sample. The library was built for alpha chains, so this beta chain is an off-target read and its size means little. The chain employs TRBV7-3 and TRBJ2-3; 9 nucleotides match TRBD2. Trimming cost V 2 bases and J 2 bases; bases outside gene matches: 2. This CDR3 has 15 residues. Germline V gene sequence: CDR1 SGHTA, CDR2 FQGTGA. The CDR3 loop reads CASSLAGGATDTQYF. CDR3 bases: TGTGCCAGCAGCTTAGCGGGAGGGGCCACAGATACGCAGTATTTT.

In the case of this clonotype: This beta chain is a stray read from a library made for alpha chains; its abundance is not meaningful. V usage is TRBV3-1 and J usage is TRBJ2-7; D gene unclear. V dropped 0 bases and J dropped 0 bases, with 9 bases sitting between them. Germline CDR1 LGHDT, CDR2 YNNKEL (reference sequence). The CDR3 runs to 15 residues. The CDR3 DNA is TGTGCCAGCAGCCAAGAAGCCGGGCCCTCCTACGAGCAGTACTTC. Protein product: CASSQEAGPSYEQYF.